This T cell receptor (beta chain) was identified during a study of T cell responses to AZD1222 COVID-19 vaccine. The study's findings and limits: Unmutated variant regions are reportedly targeted by nearly half of spike-specific TCRs. A rise in Spike-specific TCR breadth and depth followed two AZD1222 doses.

Note on this clone: What it binds is unknown.

Clones were read by immunoSEQ multiplex PCR, and TCRdb kept only the in-frame ones, dropping some. The table lists 95,000 to 110,000 clones, around 92% of them singletons. Germline assignment: CDR1 MNHEY and CDR2 SVGEGT. V shed 5 bases and J shed 1 base, with 15 bases lying between them. This CDR3 region has 15 residues. This TCR was sampled from an adult who received the AZD1222 COVID-19 vaccine. The sequencing here drew on peripheral blood, taken 28 days after the second AZD1222 dose. This chain uses TRBV6-2 or TRBV6-3 with TRBJ2-7; D is possibly TRBD1 (5 bases). CDR3 bases: TGTGCCAGCAGTGAGCCGTGGGGCATTTCCTACGAGCAGTACTTC. This encodes CASSEPWGISYEQYF.